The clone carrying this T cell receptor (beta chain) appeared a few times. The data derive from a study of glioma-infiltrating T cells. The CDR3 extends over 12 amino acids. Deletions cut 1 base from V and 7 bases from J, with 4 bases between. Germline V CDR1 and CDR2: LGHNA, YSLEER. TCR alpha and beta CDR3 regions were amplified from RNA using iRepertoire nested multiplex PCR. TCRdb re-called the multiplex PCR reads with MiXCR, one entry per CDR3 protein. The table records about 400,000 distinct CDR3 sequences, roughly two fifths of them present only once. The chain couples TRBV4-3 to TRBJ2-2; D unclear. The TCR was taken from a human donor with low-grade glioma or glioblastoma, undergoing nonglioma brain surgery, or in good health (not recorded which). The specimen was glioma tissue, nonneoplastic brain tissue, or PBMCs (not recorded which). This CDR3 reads CASSQAIGELFF. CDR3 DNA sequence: TGCGCCAGCAGCCAAGCCATCGGGGAGCTGTTTTTT.